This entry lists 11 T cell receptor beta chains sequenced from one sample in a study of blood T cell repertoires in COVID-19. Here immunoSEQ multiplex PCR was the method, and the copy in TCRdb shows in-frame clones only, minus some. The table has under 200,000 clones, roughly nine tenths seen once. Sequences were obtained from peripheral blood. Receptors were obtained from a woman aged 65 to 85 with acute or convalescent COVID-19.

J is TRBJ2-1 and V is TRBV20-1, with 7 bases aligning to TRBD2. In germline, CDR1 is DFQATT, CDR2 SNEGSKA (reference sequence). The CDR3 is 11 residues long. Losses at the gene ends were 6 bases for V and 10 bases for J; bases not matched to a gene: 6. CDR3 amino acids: CSALSGGEQFF. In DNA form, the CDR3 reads TGCAGTGCCCTTTCCGGGGGGGAGCAGTTCTTC.

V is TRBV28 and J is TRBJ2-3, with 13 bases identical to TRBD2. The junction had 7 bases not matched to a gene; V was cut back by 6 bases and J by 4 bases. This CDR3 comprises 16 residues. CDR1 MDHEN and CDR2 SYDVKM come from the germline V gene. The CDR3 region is CASRRGLAGVSDTQYF. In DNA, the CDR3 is TGTGCCAGCAGACGAGGACTAGCGGGAGTTTCAGATACGCAGTATTTT.

The CDR3 here is CASSLTGVGGQPQHF. The DNA for the CDR3 is TGTGCCAGCAGTTTAACAGGGGTGGGGGGTCAGCCCCAGCATTTT. This chain uses TRBV27 with TRBJ1-5; TRBD1 aligns across 7 bases. Looked up from germline, CDR1 is MNHEY and CDR2 is SMNVEV (reference sequence). CDR3 length: 15 residues. Germline trimming cut 2 bases from V and 6 bases from J; bases unmatched to any gene: 7.

The CDR3 DNA reads TGTGCCAGCAGCTTAGACAGATTAGCGGAGCAGTACTTC. This codes for CASSLDRLAEQYF. This chain links TRBV7-9 with TRBJ2-7, with D tentatively TRBD2 (5 bases). With 1 base removed from V and 7 bases from J, the gap between germline ends came to 11 bases. This CDR3 contains 13 residues. Germline loops: CDR1 SEHNR, CDR2 FQNEAQ (reference sequence).

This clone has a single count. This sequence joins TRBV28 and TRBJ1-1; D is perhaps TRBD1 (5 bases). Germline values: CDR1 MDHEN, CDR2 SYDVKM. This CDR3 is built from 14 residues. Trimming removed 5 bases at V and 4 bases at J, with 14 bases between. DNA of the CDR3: TGTGCCAGCAGTCCGATCGGGGGAACCACTGAAGCTTTCTTT. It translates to CASSPIGGTTEAFF.

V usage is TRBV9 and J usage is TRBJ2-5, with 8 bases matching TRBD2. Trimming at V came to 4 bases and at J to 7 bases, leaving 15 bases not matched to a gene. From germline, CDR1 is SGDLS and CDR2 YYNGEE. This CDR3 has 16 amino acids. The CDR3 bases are TGTGCCAGCAGCCCCCGTCCGGGGGGGGCTGTCTGGACCCAGTACTTC. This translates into CASSPRPGGAVWTQYF.

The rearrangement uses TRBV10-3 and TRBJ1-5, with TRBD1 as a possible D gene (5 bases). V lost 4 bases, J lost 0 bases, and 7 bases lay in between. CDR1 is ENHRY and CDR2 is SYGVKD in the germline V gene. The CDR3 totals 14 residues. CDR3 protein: CAISGGTSNQPQHF. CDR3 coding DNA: TGTGCCATCAGTGGCGGGACTAGCAATCAGCCCCAGCATTTT.

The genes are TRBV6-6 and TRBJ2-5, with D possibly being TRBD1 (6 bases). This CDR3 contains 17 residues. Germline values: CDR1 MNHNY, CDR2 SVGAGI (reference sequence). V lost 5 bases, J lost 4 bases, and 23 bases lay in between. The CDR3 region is CASSQLFRAGAGETQYF. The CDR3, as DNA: TGTGCCAGCAGTCAACTCTTCAGGGCAGGGGCGGGAGAGACCCAGTACTTC.

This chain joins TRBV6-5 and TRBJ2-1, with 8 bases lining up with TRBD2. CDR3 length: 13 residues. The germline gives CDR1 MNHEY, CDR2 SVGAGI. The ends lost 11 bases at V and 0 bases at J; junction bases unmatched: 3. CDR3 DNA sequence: TGTGCCTGTACTAGCGGCTCCTACAATGAGCAGTTCTTC. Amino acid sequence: CACTSGSYNEQFF.

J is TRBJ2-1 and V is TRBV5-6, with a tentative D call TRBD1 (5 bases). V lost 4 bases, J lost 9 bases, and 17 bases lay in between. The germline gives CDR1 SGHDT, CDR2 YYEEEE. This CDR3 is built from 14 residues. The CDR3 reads CASSNNQGISEQFF. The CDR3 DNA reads TGTGCCAGCAGCAATAACCAGGGAATAAGTGAGCAGTTCTTC.

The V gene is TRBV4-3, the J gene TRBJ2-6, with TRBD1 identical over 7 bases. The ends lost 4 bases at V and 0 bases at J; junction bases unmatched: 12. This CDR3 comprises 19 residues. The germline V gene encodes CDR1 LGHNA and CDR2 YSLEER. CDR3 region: CASSRYWDSLGSGANVLTF. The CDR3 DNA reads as TGCGCCAGCAGCCGATACTGGGACAGTTTAGGCTCTGGGGCCAACGTCCTGACTTTC.